These 30 T cell receptor beta chains came from one sample sequenced in a study of blood T cell repertoires in COVID-19. The repertoire was sequenced with immunoSEQ multiplex PCR; TCRdb's copy has only in-frame clones and lacks some. The sample has about 290,000 clones, around 86% seen once; the top ten hold 1.7%. The sequenced sample consisted of PBMCs or T cells enriched from blood (not recorded which). Every receptor here comes from a woman in her 40s who had recovered from COVID-19.

The rearrangement uses TRBV27 and TRBJ2-5; a possible D gene is TRBD1 (6 bases). Trimming pared 5 bases from V and 6 bases from J, leaving 19 bases between. In germline, CDR1 is MNHEY, CDR2 SMNVEV (reference sequence). The CDR3 contains 15 residues. Here the CDR3 reads CASSPTGPAVKTQYF. CDR3 sequence (DNA): TGTGCCAGCAGTCCGACAGGTCCGGCGGTGAAGACCCAGTACTTC.

This chain joins TRBV2 and TRBJ2-3; 10 bases map to TRBD2. The germline CDR1 and CDR2 sequences are SNHLY and FYNNEI. The V segment lost 4 bases and the J segment 1 base; nucleotides outside the gene matches: 2. The CDR3 spans 15 residues. In DNA, the CDR3 is TGTGCCAGCAGTGGCCTAGCGGGGGGCACAGATACGCAGTATTTT. Its translation: CASSGLAGGTDTQYF.

In DNA, the CDR3 is TGTGCCAGCAGTTGGATGGCAGGGACTAATGAAAAACTGTTTTTT. This gives the protein CASSWMAGTNEKLFF. The rearrangement joins TRBV6-1 to TRBJ1-4, with D perhaps TRBD1 (5 bases). The V and J ends lost 5 bases and 2 bases respectively, with 12 bases between them. This CDR3 has 15 residues. Germline V lookup: CDR1 MNHNS, CDR2 SASEGT.

V usage is TRBV5-1 and J usage is TRBJ2-7; 10 bases are a match to TRBD1. The trim removed 0 bases at V and 0 bases at J, leaving 3 bases unmatched. CDR1 and CDR2 (germline): SGHRS, YFSETQ. This CDR3 spans 16 amino acids. The CDR3 DNA reads TGCGCCAGCAGCTTGGGACAGGGGGCCCTCTCCTACGAGCAGTACTTC. The encoded protein is CASSLGQGALSYEQYF. Full variable domain (rest looked up from reference TRBV5-1 and TRBJ2-7): KAGVTQTPRYLIKTRGQQVTLSCSPISGHRSVSWYQQTPGQGLQFLFEYFSETQRNKGNFPGRFSGRQFSNSRSEMNVSTLELGDSALYLCASSLGQGALSYEQYFGPGTRLTVT.

The V call is TRBV5-1, the J call TRBJ1-4, with a weak D call TRBD1 (6 bases). V was clipped by 7 bases and J by 8 bases, with 21 bases between them. The CDR3 runs 15 residues. From germline, CDR1 is SGHRS and CDR2 YFSETQ. The CDR3 coding sequence is TGCGCCAGCCGAAGAATTGACAGGCTAAGGGAAAAACTGTTTTTT. Translating it yields CASRRIDRLREKLFF.

The chain is built from TRBV2 and TRBJ1-3; 9 bases align to TRBD1. The length of the CDR3 is 16 residues. V lost 3 bases to trimming and J lost 4 bases; unmatched junction nucleotides: 7. Germline V CDR1 and CDR2: SNHLY, FYNNEI. The CDR3 is CASSDPGQGTGNTIYF. CDR3 DNA sequence: TGTGCCAGCAGTGACCCGGGACAGGGTACGGGAAACACCATATATTTT.

CDR3 sequence: CASSLVGASTQYF. CDR3 nucleotides: TGTGCCAGCAGCTTAGTTGGGGCGAGTACGCAGTATTTT. The rearrangement links TRBV7-2 to TRBJ2-3, with TRBD1 as a possible D gene (5 bases). CDR3 length: 13 residues. The V gene's germline CDR1 is SGHTA and CDR2 FQGNSA. Trimming removed 1 base at V and 8 bases at J, with 10 bases between.

V usage is TRBV5-1 and J usage is TRBJ2-2; 8 bases agree with TRBD2. This CDR3 spans 14 amino acids. Germline CDR1 and CDR2: SGHRS and YFSETQ. V was pared by 5 bases and J by 6 bases, with 6 bases of the junction left unmatched. The CDR3 sequence: CASSLAGLSGELFF. DNA for the CDR3: TGCGCCAGCAGTTTAGCGGGGTTATCCGGGGAGCTGTTTTTT.

The chain couples TRBV5-6 to TRBJ1-5, with TRBD1 identical over 9 bases. The CDR3 is 17 amino acids. Germline CDR1 SGHDT, CDR2 YYEEEE. V lost 1 base and J lost 3; bases outside the gene matches: 8. The CDR3 loop is CASSLQGTGNNNQPQHF. The CDR3 nucleotides read TGTGCCAGCAGCTTGCAGGGGACAGGGAATAACAATCAGCCCCAGCATTTT.

This clone appeared a few times. The chain couples TRBV11-1 to TRBJ1-1; 11 nucleotides match TRBD1. Germline values: CDR1 SGHAT, CDR2 FQDESV (reference sequence). Trimming removed 5 bases from V and 3 bases from J; junction bases left unmatched: 8. This CDR3 contains 16 residues. In nucleotides, the CDR3 is TGTGCCAGCAGCGGACAGGGGGCTCAAAGGGACACTGAAGCTTTCTTT. This translates into CASSGQGAQRDTEAFF. The full variable domain, in which reference TRBV11-1 and TRBJ1-1 provide the parts outside the CDR3, is EAEVAQSPRYKITEKSQAVAFWCDPISGHATLYWYRQILGQGPELLVQFQDESVVDDSQLPKDRFSAERLKGVDSTLKIQPAELGDSAMYLCASSGQGAQRDTEAFFGQGTRLTVV.

The chain's CDR3 is CASSQDSIQPQHF. CDR3 nucleotides: TGCGCCAGCAGCCAAGACAGTATTCAGCCCCAGCATTTT. This sequence joins TRBV4-1 and TRBJ1-5; D ambiguous. The CDR3 has 13 residues. Trimming left V 0 bases short and J 6 bases short, with 6 bases between. Germline values: CDR1 MGHRA, CDR2 YSYEKL.

This clone was counted once. The chain is built from TRBV7-6 and TRBJ2-7, with 8 positions matching TRBD1. Germline values: CDR1 SGHVS, CDR2 FNYEAQ. Unmatched junction bases numbered 12, after V lost 3 bases and J lost 5 bases. The CDR3 is 16 amino acids. The CDR3 protein is CASSFDRDRGWDEQYF. The CDR3 DNA follows: TGTGCCAGCAGCTTCGACCGCGACAGGGGCTGGGACGAGCAGTACTTC.

The gene calls are TRBV7-9 and TRBJ1-4; D may be TRBD1 (6 bases). The germline V gene has CDR1 SEHNR and CDR2 FQNEAQ (reference sequence). V lost 2 bases to trimming and J lost 4 bases, with 14 bases between them. The CDR3 runs 16 residues. The CDR3 DNA is TGTGCCAGCAGCTTAAGACGACAGGAATTTAATGAAAAACTGTTTTTT. Protein sequence: CASSLRRQEFNEKLFF.

The chain is built from TRBV15 and TRBJ1-1; maybe TRBD1 (5 bases). CDR1 and CDR2 (germline): LNHNV, YYDKDF (reference sequence). The CDR3 runs 16 residues. Trimming stripped 0 bases from V and 0 bases from J, with 11 bases between. The CDR3 nucleotides read TGTGCCACCAGCAGAGATCAGGGCAGACTGAACACTGAAGCTTTCTTT. This sequence encodes CATSRDQGRLNTEAFF.

The chain combines TRBV9 with TRBJ1-4; D gene unclear. The length of the CDR3 is 13 residues. The V end was cut by 4 bases, the J end by 0 bases, with 4 bases between. Looked up from germline, CDR1 is SGDLS and CDR2 is YYNGEE. CDR3 loop: CASSSTTNEKLFF. Written as DNA, the CDR3 is TGTGCCAGCAGCTCCACAACTAATGAAAAACTGTTTTTT.

The chain uses TRBV7-9 and TRBJ1-5; 9 bases are a match to TRBD1. Germline V gene data show CDR1 as SEHNR and CDR2 as FQNEAQ (reference sequence). V lost 1 base to trimming and J lost 2 bases; unmatched junction nucleotides: 6. The CDR3 is 17 residues long. CDR3 DNA: TGTGCCAGCAGCTTAGATGGGGACAGGGCAGGCAATCAGCCCCAGCATTTT. This codes for CASSLDGDRAGNQPQHF.

The J gene is TRBJ1-1, the V gene TRBV5-1; 11 bases match TRBD1. V was pared by 3 bases and J by 10 bases, with 11 bases of the junction left unmatched. Looked up from germline, CDR1 is SGHRS and CDR2 is YFSETQ. CDR3 length equals 15 residues. In nucleotides, the CDR3 is TGCGCCAGCAGCTCATCTCCCGGGACAGGGGGAACAGCTTTCTTT. Translation: CASSSSPGTGGTAFF.

This chain links TRBV5-1 with TRBJ2-7; TRBD1 matches at 9 bases. The CDR3 length is 14 residues. Trimming removed 3 bases from V and 3 bases from J; junction bases left unmatched: 4. Germline values: CDR1 SGHRS, CDR2 YFSETQ. CDR3 nucleotide sequence: TGCGCCAGCAGCTGGGACAGGGCCAGCTACGAGCAGTACTTC. Amino acids: CASSWDRASYEQYF.

The chain links TRBV9 to TRBJ1-6; D not certain. CDR1 is SGDLS and CDR2 is YYNGEE in the germline V gene. This CDR3 is built from 14 residues. Deletions cut 3 bases from V and 8 bases from J, with 12 bases between. CDR3 nucleotides: TGTGCCAGCAGCGAGACCCAGGCCGATTCACCCCTCCACTTT. Translating gives CASSETQADSPLHF.

In the case of this clone: A junction end diverges from the germline sequence, so it may reflect a read error. The genes are TRBV6-1 and TRBJ1-2; D ambiguous. The CDR3 spans 15 residues. The germline V gene has CDR1 MNHNS and CDR2 SASEGT. The CDR3 loop reads CASREDQLGYYGYTF. In nucleotides, the CDR3 is TGTGCCAGCAGAGAAGACCAACTAGGATACTATGGCTACACCTTC.

This rearrangement joins TRBV9 to TRBJ2-3; D not resolved. Between the trimmed V and J ends, which lost 4 bases and 1 base, there was a span of 19 bases. This CDR3 spans 17 amino acids. Germline-derived CDR1 and CDR2 are SGDLS and YYNGEE. In nucleotides, the CDR3 is TGTGCCAGCAGCCGACTCGCCGCATTTGTCGGCACAGATACGCAGTATTTT. This codes for CASSRLAAFVGTDTQYF. The full variable domain, with the rest looked up from reference TRBV9 and TRBJ2-3, is DSGVTQTPKHLITATGQRVTLRCSPRSGDLSVYWYQQSLDQGLQFLIQYYNGEERAKGNILERFSAQQFPDLHSELNLSSLELGDSALYFCASSRLAAFVGTDTQYFGPGTRLTVL.

The chain combines TRBV5-1 with TRBJ2-3; 7 positions match TRBD2. CDR3 size: 15 residues. Germline CDR1 is SGHRS and CDR2 is YFSETQ. Trimming at V came to 2 bases and at J to 2 bases, leaving 5 bases not matched to a gene. The CDR3 DNA reads as TGCGCCAGCAGCTTAGCGGGACCTACCACAGATACGCAGTATTTT. It encodes CASSLAGPTTDTQYF.

This rearrangement joins TRBV3-1 (or the pseudogene TRBV3-2) to TRBJ1-1; no clear D. The CDR3 consists of 13 residues. Trimming cost V 1 base and J 9 bases, with 12 bases left between them. Per germline, CDR1 LGHDT and CDR2 YNNKEL (reference sequence). CDR3 DNA: TGTGCCAGCAGCCAAGCTCGAGCCGAGAAAGCTTTCTTT. It codes for CASSQARAEKAFF.

This chain joins TRBV7-8 and TRBJ1-1; no definite D call. The germline gives CDR1 SGHVS, CDR2 FQNEAQ. Trimming removed 4 bases at V and 1 base at J, with 7 bases between. The CDR3 has 13 residues. The CDR3 sequence: CASSSNRNTEAFF. The CDR3 DNA is TGTGCCAGCAGCTCCAACAGGAACACTGAAGCTTTCTTT.

V and J are TRBV7-2 and TRBJ1-4; D unclear. The CDR3 is 14 amino acids. V was clipped by 1 base and J by 8 bases, with 11 bases between them. Germline CDR1 SGHTA, CDR2 FQGNSA. The CDR3 nucleotides are TGTGCCAGCAGCTTAGGCAGGCCCAACGAAAAACTGTTTTTT. Amino acid sequence: CASSLGRPNEKLFF.

The chain combines TRBV27 with TRBJ1-1; TRBD1 is a possible D gene (5 bases). The CDR3 is 12 amino acids. V lost 8 bases, J lost 5 bases, and 12 bases lay in between. CDR1 is MNHEY, CDR2 SMNVEV, per germline (reference sequence). In DNA form, the CDR3 reads TGTGCCAGCCCCTTACGGGGGACTGAAGCTTTCTTT. Residues: CASPLRGTEAFF.

Notes on this clone: Other DNA variants within this sample encode the same CDR3. This chain joins TRBV7-9 and TRBJ2-5; D is perhaps TRBD1 (6 bases). Trimming pared 3 bases from V and 3 bases from J, leaving 8 bases between. The germline V gene has CDR1 SEHNR and CDR2 FQNEAQ (reference sequence). The CDR3 length is 13 residues. The CDR3 DNA is TGTGCCAGCAGCTTTGCAGGGGAAGAGACCCAGTACTTC. As protein: CASSFAGEETQYF.

The chain uses TRBV6-2 or TRBV6-3 and TRBJ1-5; D uncertain. Germline loops: CDR1 MNHEY, CDR2 SVGEGT. Trimming removed 5 bases from V and 7 bases from J, with 9 bases in between. The CDR3 has 12 residues. The CDR3 region is CASSPRPQPQHF. The CDR3 nucleotides are TGTGCCAGCAGTCCGCGTCCCCAGCCCCAGCATTTT.

V is TRBV2 and J is TRBJ1-1; no clear D gene. Between the trimmed V and J ends, which lost 4 bases and 4 bases, there was a span of 7 bases. CDR3 length: 12 residues. CDR1 and CDR2 (germline): SNHLY, FYNNEI. The DNA for the CDR3 is TGTGCCAGCAGTGGATCCGGCACTGAAGCTTTCTTT. Protein: CASSGSGTEAFF. The whole variable domain, filled in from reference TRBV2 and TRBJ1-1, reads EPEVTQTPSHQVTQMGQEVILRCVPISNHLYFYWYRQILGQKVEFLVSFYNNEISEKSEIFDDQFSVERPDGSNFTLKIRSTKLEDSAMYFCASSGSGTEAFFGQGTRLTVV.

The chain joins TRBV5-6 to TRBJ2-1; D might be TRBD2 (7 bases). Per germline, CDR1 SGHDT and CDR2 YYEEEE. The CDR3 spans 14 residues. V lost 7 bases and J lost 9, with 20 bases in between. The CDR3 DNA sequence: TGTGCCAGCGACCCAACCCTAGGGGGGGGTGAGCAGTTCTTC. This codes for CASDPTLGGGEQFF.